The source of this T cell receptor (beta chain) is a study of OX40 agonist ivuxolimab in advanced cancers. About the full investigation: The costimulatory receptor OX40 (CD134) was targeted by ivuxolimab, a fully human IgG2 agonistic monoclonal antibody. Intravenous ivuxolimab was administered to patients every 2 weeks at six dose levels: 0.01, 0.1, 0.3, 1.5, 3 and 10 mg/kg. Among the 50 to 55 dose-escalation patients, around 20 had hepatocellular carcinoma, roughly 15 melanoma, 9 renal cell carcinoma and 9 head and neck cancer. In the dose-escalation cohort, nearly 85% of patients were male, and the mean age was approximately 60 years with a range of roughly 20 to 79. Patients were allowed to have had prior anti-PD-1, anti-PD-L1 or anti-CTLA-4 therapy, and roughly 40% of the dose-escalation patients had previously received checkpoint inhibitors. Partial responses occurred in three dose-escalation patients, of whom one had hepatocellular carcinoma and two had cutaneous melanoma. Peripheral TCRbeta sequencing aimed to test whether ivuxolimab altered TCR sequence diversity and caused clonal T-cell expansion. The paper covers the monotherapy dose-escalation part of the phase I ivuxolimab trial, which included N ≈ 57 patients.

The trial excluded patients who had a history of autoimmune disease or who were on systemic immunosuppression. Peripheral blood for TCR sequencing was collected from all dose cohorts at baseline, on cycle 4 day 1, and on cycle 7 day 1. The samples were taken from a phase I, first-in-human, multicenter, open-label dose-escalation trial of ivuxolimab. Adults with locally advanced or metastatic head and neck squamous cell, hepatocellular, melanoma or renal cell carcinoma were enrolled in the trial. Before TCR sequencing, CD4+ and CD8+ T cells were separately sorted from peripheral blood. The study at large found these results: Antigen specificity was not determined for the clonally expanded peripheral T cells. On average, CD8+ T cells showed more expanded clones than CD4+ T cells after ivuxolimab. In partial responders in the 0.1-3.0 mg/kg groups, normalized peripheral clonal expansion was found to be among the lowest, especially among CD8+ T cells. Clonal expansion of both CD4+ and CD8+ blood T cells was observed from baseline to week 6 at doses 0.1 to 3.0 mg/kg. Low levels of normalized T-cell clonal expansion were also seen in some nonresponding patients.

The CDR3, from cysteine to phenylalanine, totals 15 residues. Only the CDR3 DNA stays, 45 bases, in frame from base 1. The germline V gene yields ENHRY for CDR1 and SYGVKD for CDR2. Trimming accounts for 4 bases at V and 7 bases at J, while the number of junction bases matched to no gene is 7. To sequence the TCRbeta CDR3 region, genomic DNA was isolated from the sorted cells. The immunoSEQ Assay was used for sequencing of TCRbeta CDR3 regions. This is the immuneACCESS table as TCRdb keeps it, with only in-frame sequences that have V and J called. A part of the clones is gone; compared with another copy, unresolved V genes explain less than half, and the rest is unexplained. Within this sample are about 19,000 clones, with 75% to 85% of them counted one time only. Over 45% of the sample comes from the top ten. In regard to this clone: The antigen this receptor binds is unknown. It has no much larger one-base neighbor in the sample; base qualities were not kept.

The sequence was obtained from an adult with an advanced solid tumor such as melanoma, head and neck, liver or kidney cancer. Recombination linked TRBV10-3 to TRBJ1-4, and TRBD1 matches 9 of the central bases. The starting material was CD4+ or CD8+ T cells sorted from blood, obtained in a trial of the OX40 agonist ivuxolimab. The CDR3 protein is CAISGGTGLFEKLFF. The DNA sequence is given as TGTGCCATCAGTGGCGGGACAGGGCTGTTTGAAAAACTGTTTTTT.